This T cell receptor (beta chain) was sequenced for a study of PD-L1 blockade in urothelial cancer. Overall study: The patients had undergone anywhere from 0 to 3 prior chemotherapy regimens.

Study outcomes and limitations: Durable benefit was linked to greater 3-week expansion of tumor-associated blood clones.

A few counts support this clone. As yet, its antigen is unknown. The templates were synthetic TCR analogs, and they were spiked into each PCR. TCRdb's table, derived via immunoSEQ multiplex PCR, lists solely in-frame clones and lacks some. The sample records 45,000 to 50,000 clones, about nine tenths being singletons. After removal of 0 bases from V and 4 bases from J, the junction contained 7 bases not matched to a gene. The CDR3 totals 16 residues. In germline, CDR1 is ENHRY, CDR2 SYGVKD. The specimen comprised PBMCs, sampled around atezolizumab (anti-PD-L1) treatment. The sequence derives from an older man with urothelial cancer. The genes are TRBV10-3 and TRBJ1-1; 8 bases line up with TRBD1. The CDR3 nucleotides are TGTGCCATCAGTGAGTCGCCAGGGGGCGGAGGCACTGAAGCTTTCTTT. It yields the protein CAISESPGGGGTEAFF.